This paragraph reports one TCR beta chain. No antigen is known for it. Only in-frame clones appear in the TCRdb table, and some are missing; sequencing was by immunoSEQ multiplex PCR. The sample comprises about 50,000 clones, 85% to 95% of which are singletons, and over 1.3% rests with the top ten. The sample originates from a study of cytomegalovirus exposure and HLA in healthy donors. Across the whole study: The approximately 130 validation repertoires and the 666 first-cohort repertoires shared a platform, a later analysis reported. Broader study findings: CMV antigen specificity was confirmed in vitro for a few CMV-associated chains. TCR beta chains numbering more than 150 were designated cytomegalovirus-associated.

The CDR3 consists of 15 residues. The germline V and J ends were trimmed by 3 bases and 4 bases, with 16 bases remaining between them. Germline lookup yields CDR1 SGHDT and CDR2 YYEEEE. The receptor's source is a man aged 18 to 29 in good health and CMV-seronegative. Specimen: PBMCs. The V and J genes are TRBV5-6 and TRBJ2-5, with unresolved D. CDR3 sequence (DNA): TGTGCCAGCAGCTCTCCCTTCGTTGGGCGAGAGACCCAGTACTTC. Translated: CASSSPFVGRETQYF.